Below are 17 T cell receptor beta chains sequenced from a single sample in a study of T cells in localized non-small cell lung cancer. Generated by immunoSEQ multiplex PCR, the TCRdb table keeps only in-frame clones and is missing some. Of under 9,000 clones listed, 70% to 90% are singletons. Here the sequenced sample was peripheral blood, taken before any cancer treatment. The origin of the receptors is a male donor at least 60 years old with stage III lung adenocarcinoma.

The CDR3 region has the DNA TGTGCCAGCGCTTCAACAGGAGGGGGGGACTATGGCTACACCTTC. Its protein product is CASASTGGGDYGYTF. The chain joins TRBV28 to TRBJ1-2, with a tentative D call TRBD1 (6 bases). V was pared by 8 bases and J by 3 bases, with 19 bases between. Germline CDR1 MDHEN, CDR2 SYDVKM. The CDR3 runs to 15 residues.

The chain uses TRBV2 and TRBJ1-2, with D unresolved. Germline V gene data show CDR1 as SNHLY and CDR2 as FYNNEI. V dropped 8 bases and J dropped 1 base, with 14 bases sitting between them. The CDR3 is 14 residues long. Written as DNA, the CDR3 is TGTGCCAGCCGCAGGATTGGCCTTAACTATGGCTACACCTTC. Its protein product is CASRRIGLNYGYTF.

This clone was picked up one time. This chain uses TRBV6-1 with TRBJ2-3, with 9 bases matching TRBD2. V was clipped by 6 bases and J by 2 bases; unmatched bases: 6. The CDR3 has 15 amino acids. Germline CDR1 and CDR2: MNHNS and SASEGT. The CDR3 region has the DNA TGTGCCAGCAGGGGAGCGGGGGGCTCCACAGATACGCAGTATTTT. Amino acids: CASRGAGGSTDTQYF.

The chain has TRBV6-4 and TRBJ2-2; no clear D gene. Germline V gives CDR1 MRHNA, CDR2 SNTAGT. The CDR3 consists of 14 residues. Trimming took 0 bases from V and 3 from J, leaving 5 bases between them. The CDR3 protein is CASSDSQDTGELFF. The CDR3 DNA sequence: TGTGCCAGCAGTGACTCGCAGGACACCGGGGAGCTGTTTTTT.

This rearrangement joins TRBV27 to TRBJ1-3, with no clear D. Between the trimmed V and J ends, which lost 4 bases and 5 bases, there was a span of 12 bases. Germline V gene sequence: CDR1 MNHEY, CDR2 SMNVEV (reference sequence). This CDR3 contains 14 residues. The CDR3 region has the DNA TGTGCCAGCAGTTCTTCCGGGGTCCGAAACACCATATATTTT. It encodes CASSSSGVRNTIYF.

This CDR3 reads CASSQEVRGSGELFF. The CDR3 bases are TGCGCCAGCAGCCAAGAGGTCAGGGGGTCCGGGGAGCTGTTTTTT. The chain employs TRBV4-3 and TRBJ2-2, with 7 bases fitting TRBD1. This CDR3 has 15 amino acids. Germline V CDR1 and CDR2: LGHNA, YSLEER. The V segment lost 0 bases and the J segment 6 bases; nucleotides outside the gene matches: 4.

The chain uses TRBV19 and TRBJ2-3; TRBD2 matches at 11 bases. Germline V gene data show CDR1 as LNHDA and CDR2 as SQIVND (reference sequence). The J segment lost 0 bases and the V segment lost 3 bases, leaving 5 bases of the junction unmatched. CDR3 size: 17 residues. CDR3 loop: CASSIGVAGGSTDTQYF. The DNA of the CDR3 is TGTGCCAGTAGTATCGGGGTAGCGGGGGGGAGCACAGATACGCAGTATTTT.

The rearrangement joins TRBV7-8 to TRBJ2-1; 8 bases fit TRBD2. Germline values: CDR1 SGHVS, CDR2 FQNEAQ. V dropped 3 bases and J dropped 8; count of bases not matched to a gene: 12. CDR3 size: 16 residues. The CDR3 spells CASSFLEAGARDEQFF. CDR3 nucleotide sequence: TGTGCCAGCAGCTTCCTAGAAGCGGGGGCGAGGGATGAGCAGTTCTTC.

The gene calls are TRBV4-1 and TRBJ2-1; D possibly corresponds to TRBD2 (5 bases). Germline assignment: CDR1 MGHRA and CDR2 YSYEKL. Trimming removed 0 bases from V and 0 bases from J, with 9 bases in between. This CDR3 contains 16 residues. The CDR3 spells CASSQDEAGSYNEQFF. As DNA, the CDR3 is TGCGCCAGCAGCCAAGATGAGGCGGGCTCCTACAATGAGCAGTTCTTC.

This clone was detected only a few times. This chain joins TRBV5-1 and TRBJ2-2, with a weak D call TRBD2 (6 bases). With 0 bases removed from V and 3 bases from J, the gap between germline ends came to 15 bases. The CDR3 length is 17 residues. Germline V gene data show CDR1 as SGHRS and CDR2 as YFSETQ. The CDR3 nucleotides read TGCGCCAGCAGCTTGGGGCCCGGGAGAGGGGACACCGGGGAGCTGTTTTTT. Amino acid sequence: CASSLGPGRGDTGELFF.

CDR3 loop: CASNREGTGTGNTIYF. CDR3 sequence (DNA): TGCGCCAGCAACAGAGAGGGGACAGGGACTGGAAACACCATATATTTT. The rearrangement uses TRBV10-2 and TRBJ1-3; TRBD1 matches 9 bases. The CDR3 contains 16 residues. Trimming took 7 bases from V and 2 from J; bases not matched to a gene: 9. Germline CDR1 WSHSY, CDR2 SAAADI.

The chain has TRBV19 and TRBJ1-5; the match to TRBD1 covers 8 bases. Losses at the gene ends were 5 bases for V and 1 base for J; bases not matched to a gene: 19. From germline, CDR1 is LNHDA and CDR2 SQIVND (reference sequence). The CDR3 covers 20 residues. The CDR3: CASSGVLSRGRHRSNQPQHF. The CDR3, as DNA: TGTGCCAGTAGTGGAGTGTTATCCAGGGGGCGGCATCGGAGCAATCAGCCCCAGCATTTT.

The rearrangement joins TRBV9 to TRBJ2-3; D call uncertain. The CDR3 runs 16 residues. Per germline, CDR1 SGDLS and CDR2 YYNGEE. The V end lost 0 bases, the J end lost 5 bases, and 16 bases lay between the germline ends. Here the CDR3 reads CASSVGVVGRLDTQYF. The DNA for the CDR3 is TGTGCCAGCAGCGTAGGAGTGGTGGGTAGACTAGATACGCAGTATTTT.

The sample holds one count of this clone. The chain employs TRBV6-5 and TRBJ2-1, with 8 nucleotides matching TRBD2. Germline values: CDR1 MNHEY, CDR2 SVGAGI. The trim removed 6 bases at V and 3 bases at J, leaving 4 bases unmatched. The CDR3 spans 14 residues. DNA for the CDR3: TGTGCCAGCAGCCCCGGGACTAGCTACAATGAGCAGTTCTTC. This sequence encodes CASSPGTSYNEQFF.

CDR3 protein: CANGFIGAAGYTF. The CDR3 bases are TGTGCCAACGGGTTTATCGGGGCAGCTGGCTACACCTTC. The genes are TRBV13 and TRBJ1-2, with D possibly TRBD1 on 5 matching bases. V was cut by 10 bases and J by 7 bases, with 19 bases left in between. Germline assignment: CDR1 PRHDT and CDR2 FYEKMQ (reference sequence). CDR3 length equals 13 residues.

The V call is TRBV28, the J call TRBJ1-1, with D tentatively TRBD1 (5 bases). The CDR3 length is 15 residues. V was pared by 2 bases and J by 1 base, with 11 bases between. Germline V gene data show CDR1 as MDHEN and CDR2 as SYDVKM. The CDR3 DNA sequence: TGTGCCAGCAGTTTAACAGGAGTTCAGAACACTGAAGCTTTCTTT. Translated: CASSLTGVQNTEAFF. The variable domain in full, completed from reference TRBV28 and TRBJ1-1, reads DVKVTQSSRYLVKRTGEKVFLECVQDMDHENMFWYRQDPGLGLRLIYFSYDVKMKEKGDIPEGYSVSREKKERFSLILESASTNQTSMYLCASSLTGVQNTEAFFGQGTRLTVV.

The chain has TRBV11-1 and TRBJ2-1; the match to TRBD2 covers 7 bases. V trimming: 6 bases; J trimming: 2 bases; junction bases outside the gene matches: 4. Germline loops: CDR1 SGHAT, CDR2 FQDESV (reference sequence). This CDR3 region has 14 residues. This CDR3 reads CASSELAAYNEQFF. DNA for the CDR3: TGTGCCAGCAGTGAGCTAGCGGCCTACAATGAGCAGTTCTTC.